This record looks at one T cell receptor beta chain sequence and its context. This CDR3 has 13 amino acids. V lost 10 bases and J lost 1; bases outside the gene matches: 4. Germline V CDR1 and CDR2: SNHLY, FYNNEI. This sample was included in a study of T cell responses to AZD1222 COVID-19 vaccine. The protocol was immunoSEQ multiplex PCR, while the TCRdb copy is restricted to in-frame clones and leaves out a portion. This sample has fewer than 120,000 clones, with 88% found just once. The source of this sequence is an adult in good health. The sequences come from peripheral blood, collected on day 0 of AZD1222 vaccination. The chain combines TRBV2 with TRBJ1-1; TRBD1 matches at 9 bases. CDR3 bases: TGTGCCATCCGACAGGGGGGGAACACTGAAGCTTTCTTT. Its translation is CAIRQGGNTEAFF.